One T cell receptor (beta chain) is described in this entry. No cognate antigen has been identified for it. One base away there is no much larger clone; base qualities are not given. In the paper's terms, the treatment or condition label means: approximately 18 received Ad26.COV2.S at low or high dose, single or two shots; 5 received placebo; per-sample allocation not given. For vaccine and placebo recipients, repertoires were sequenced using samples collected on day 63 after the first injection. Cohort 1b enrolled roughly 25 adults aged 18-55 years at a single site in Boston, USA, between 29 July and 7 August 2020. Ad26.COV2.S consisted of a replication-incompetent adenovirus type 26 vector by which a prefusion-stabilized SARS-CoV-2 spike protein from the original Wuhan strain was expressed. This entry is derived from a study of Ad26.COV2.S vaccination and SARS-CoV-2 variants (dated by TCRdb to about 2021). About the study as a whole: Donors in the vaccine arm were drawn from COV1001, a phase I-IIa trial of Ad26.COV2.S in healthy adults that was multicentre, randomized, double-blind and placebo-controlled. Ad26.COV2.S was administered intramuscularly at 5 x 10^10 or 1 x 10^11 viral particles, either as a single shot or as two shots given 56 days apart. Sequencing of the TCRbeta repertoire served to evaluate the specificity and breadth of SARS-CoV-2-reactive T cell receptors following Ad26.COV2.S vaccination. A total of around 32 samples were included in the TCR-sequenced set, comprising approximately 20 Ad26.COV2.S vaccine recipients, 5 placebo recipients and 8 SARS-CoV-2 convalescent individuals. Trial participants were randomized into five groups of five: low-dose or high-dose Ad26.COV2.S given once or twice, or placebo on both occasions. Investigators did not know the trial group allocation while performing experiments and assessing outcomes.

Overall study outcomes, separate from this receptor: The study was not powered to compare responses between vaccine doses or regimens. Ad26.COV2.S recipients had higher spike-specific TCR breadth than placebo recipients (P = 0.0014). Comparable non-spike TCR breadth was observed between vaccine and placebo recipients, consistent with only spike being contained in the vaccine. The authors noted that total T cell responses may have been underestimated by the TCR breadth and depth analyses. After vaccination, spike-specific CD8+ and CD4+ T cell responses were reported to show substantial breadth.

The immunoSEQ Assay was used to sequence TCRbeta CDR3 regions. After extraction, genomic DNA underwent amplification by bias-controlled multiplex PCR, followed by high-throughput sequencing. On the study's bioinformatics: To quantify the absolute abundance of each unique TCRbeta CDR3 region, sequences were collapsed and filtered. T cell fraction was estimated by normalization of TCRbeta template counts to usable DNA, with usable DNA being measured through amplification of reference genes present in all nucleated cells. Repertoire TCRs were annotated as SARS-CoV-2-specific when V gene, CDR3 amino acid sequence and J gene were exactly matched to a known reactive TCR set. The reference SARS-CoV-2 TCR set came from MIRA and was filtered for enrichment in COVID-19-positive ImmuneCODE repertoires, removing public or cross-reactive TCRs. Drawing on the MIRA antigens, annotated TCRs were analysed further at the level of specific ORF or position within ORF. Breadth was defined as annotated unique rearrangements over total unique productive rearrangements; depth was the summed frequency of those rearrangements. Two-sided Wilcoxon rank-sum tests were applied when comparing TCR breadth between groups. TCRdb mirrors the immuneACCESS table, restricted to in-frame sequences. Some clones are absent from its copies; in checked studies, under half trace to an unresolved V gene, and the reason for the others is unknown. V and J calls plus clone size are reproduced from that table; the DNA served to infer D and trimming. For this sample the table gives about 410,000 clones, of which 92% were detected only once. Jointly, the top ten make up about 1.6% of the sample.

This receptor was identified in a person aged 18-60 years who received the Ad26.COV2.S COVID-19 vaccine or a placebo. The sequencing here drew on peripheral blood, taken in a trial of Ad26.COV2.S vaccine versus placebo.

CDR3 protein: CASSETGGEQFF. The DNA sequence follows: TGTGCCAGCAGTGAGACAGGGGGAGAGCAGTTCTTC. The V and J segments used are TRBV2 and TRBJ2-1; TRBD1 matches 9 bases in the middle. The CDR3 contains 12 residues, cysteine and phenylalanine counted. Of the read, only the CDR3 DNA is kept; its 36 bases are in frame from base 1. The germline V gene specifies SNHLY as CDR1 and FYNNEI as CDR2. Trimming takes 3 bases off V and 10 bases off J; junction bases not matched to a gene: 1.